A selection of T cell receptor beta chains follows, all from one sample in a study of CD8 T cell repertoires and HIV-1 epitope variants. These receptors' antigens are unknown. Some clones are missing from TCRdb's copy, which holds only in-frame ones; the method was immunoSEQ multiplex PCR. The sample comprises over 4,000 clones, 66% of which are singletons, and around two fifths rests with the top ten. The sample consisted of cultured CD8+ T cells derived from PBMCs. The receptors come from a male donor with HIV. Each CDR3 is given with its conserved first and last residue. D genes are given only for firm matches. Clone size is shown for a subset of rows, as once, few, many or a class of expanded clone.

abundance: medium-sized
d_gene: -
j_gene: TRBJ2-7
v_gene: TRBV28
CDR3aa: CASSESIGQAYEQYF
CDR3nt: TGTGCCAGCAGCGAATCAATAGGACAAGCCTACGAGCAGTACTTC

abundance: -
d_gene: -
j_gene: TRBJ2-5
v_gene: TRBV7-9
CDR3aa: CASSLSDRRTETQYF
CDR3nt: TGTGCCAGCAGCTTAAGCGATCGTAGGACCGAGACCCAGTACTTC

abundance: -
d_gene: TRBD2
j_gene: TRBJ2-1
v_gene: TRBV5-1
CDR3aa: CASSGGSNNEQFF
CDR3nt: TGCGCCAGCAGCGGCGGGAGTAACAATGAGCAGTTCTTC

abundance: -
d_gene: -
j_gene: TRBJ2-7
v_gene: TRBV28
CDR3aa: CASSTHPGQGGLAAFSYEQYF
CDR3nt: TGTGCCAGCAGTACTCACCCGGGACAGGGGGGACTAGCGGCCTTCTCTTACGAGCAGTACTTC

abundance: once
d_gene: -
j_gene: TRBJ2-3
v_gene: TRBV2
CDR3aa: CASSESPSLTDTQYF
CDR3nt: TGTGCCAGCAGTGAGTCCCCGTCCCTCACAGATACGCAGTATTTT

abundance: -
d_gene: -
j_gene: TRBJ2-3
v_gene: TRBV6-1
CDR3aa: CASRDGQLTGDTQYF
CDR3nt: TGTGCCAGCAGAGACGGACAGTTAACGGGAGATACGCAGTATTTT

abundance: -
d_gene: TRBD1
j_gene: TRBJ1-1
v_gene: TRBV4-3
CDR3aa: CASSLKTPGQAIEAFF
CDR3nt: TGCGCCAGCAGCCTAAAAACCCCCGGACAGGCCATTGAAGCTTTCTTT

abundance: -
d_gene: -
j_gene: TRBJ2-1
v_gene: TRBV7-2
CDR3aa: CASSLGGENEQFF
CDR3nt: TGTGCCAGCAGCTTAGGAGGAGAGAATGAGCAGTTCTTC

abundance: few
d_gene: -
j_gene: TRBJ2-7
v_gene: TRBV29-1
CDR3aa: CSVEEAGHYEQYF
CDR3nt: TGCAGCGTTGAAGAGGCGGGCCACTACGAGCAGTACTTC

abundance: -
d_gene: -
j_gene: TRBJ2-3
v_gene: TRBV7-2
CDR3aa: CASSPGPWVSAGGTQYF
CDR3nt: TGTGCCAGCAGCCCAGGGCCCTGGGTCTCAGCCGGTGGTACGCAGTATTTT

abundance: -
d_gene: TRBD2
j_gene: TRBJ2-1
v_gene: TRBV6-5
CDR3aa: CASSLAGGPNEQFF
CDR3nt: TGTGCCAGCAGCTTAGCGGGGGGGCCTAATGAGCAGTTCTTC

abundance: few
d_gene: -
j_gene: TRBJ2-1
v_gene: TRBV20-1
CDR3aa: CSARWGNEQFF
CDR3nt: TGCAGTGCTAGATGGGGCAATGAGCAGTTCTTC

abundance: -
d_gene: TRBD1
j_gene: TRBJ2-3
v_gene: TRBV29-1
CDR3aa: CSVAGTGATDTQYF
CDR3nt: TGCAGCGTTGCGGGGACAGGGGCCACAGATACGCAGTATTTT

abundance: -
d_gene: -
j_gene: TRBJ1-2
v_gene: TRBV5-6
CDR3aa: CASSLEAGYGYTF
CDR3nt: TGTGCCAGCAGCTTAGAGGCGGGGTATGGCTACACCTTC

abundance: -
d_gene: TRBD2
j_gene: TRBJ2-3
v_gene: TRBV28
CDR3aa: CASSLGLAGGIGTDTQYF
CDR3nt: TGTGCCAGCAGTTTAGGACTAGCGGGGGGGATCGGCACAGATACGCAGTATTTT

abundance: -
d_gene: -
j_gene: TRBJ1-3
v_gene: TRBV11-2
CDR3aa: CASSLGGTGNTIYF
CDR3nt: TGTGCCAGCAGCTTAGGGGGGACTGGAAACACCATATATTTT

abundance: -
d_gene: -
j_gene: TRBJ2-1
v_gene: TRBV27
CDR3aa: CASSNGPSYNEQFF
CDR3nt: TGTGCCAGTTCCAACGGGCCCTCCTACAATGAGCAGTTCTTC

abundance: -
d_gene: TRBD1
j_gene: TRBJ2-7
v_gene: TRBV19
CDR3aa: CASRSAGQGFYEQYF
CDR3nt: TGTGCCAGTAGGTCAGCGGGACAGGGCTTCTACGAGCAGTACTTC

abundance: -
d_gene: -
j_gene: TRBJ2-7
v_gene: TRBV7-6
CDR3aa: CASSLGGLGSSGPAYEQYF
CDR3nt: TGTGCCAGCAGCTTAGGAGGGTTGGGGTCCAGCGGGCCGGCCTACGAGCAGTACTTC

abundance: once
d_gene: -
j_gene: TRBJ2-3
v_gene: TRBV7-7
CDR3aa: CAADPDTQYF
CDR3nt: TGTGCTGCCGACCCAGATACGCAGTATTTT

abundance: -
d_gene: TRBD2
j_gene: TRBJ2-2
v_gene: TRBV19
CDR3aa: CASSISGGWTGELFF
CDR3nt: TGTGCCAGTAGTATCTCCGGGGGGTGGACCGGGGAGCTGTTTTTT

abundance: -
d_gene: TRBD1
j_gene: TRBJ1-1
v_gene: TRBV4-3
CDR3aa: CASSRLQGEEAFF
CDR3nt: TGCGCCAGCAGCCGTTTACAGGGGGAGGAAGCTTTCTTT

abundance: -
d_gene: TRBD2
j_gene: TRBJ2-7
v_gene: TRBV29-1
CDR3aa: CSVEALGGYEQYF
CDR3nt: TGCAGCGTTGAAGCCCTGGGAGGGTACGAGCAGTACTTC

abundance: once
d_gene: -
j_gene: TRBJ2-7
v_gene: TRBV6-6
CDR3aa: CASSTGSEQYF
CDR3nt: TGTGCCAGCAGTACCGGGAGCGAGCAGTACTTC

abundance: -
d_gene: TRBD1
j_gene: TRBJ1-1
v_gene: TRBV9
CDR3aa: CASSGDHRGMNTEAFF
CDR3nt: TGTGCCAGCAGCGGGGACCACAGGGGGATGAACACTGAAGCTTTCTTT

abundance: -
d_gene: -
j_gene: TRBJ1-5
v_gene: TRBV28
CDR3aa: CASSASGMQPQHF
CDR3nt: TGTGCCAGCAGTGCATCGGGGATGCAGCCCCAGCATTTT

abundance: few
d_gene: TRBD1
j_gene: TRBJ2-5
v_gene: TRBV7-8
CDR3aa: CASSSRDRVLETQYF
CDR3nt: TGTGCCAGCAGCTCCCGGGACAGGGTATTAGAGACCCAGTACTTC

abundance: -
d_gene: TRBD1
j_gene: TRBJ2-7
v_gene: TRBV7-4
CDR3aa: CASATGDEQYF
CDR3nt: TGTGCCAGCGCAACAGGGGACGAGCAGTACTTC

abundance: -
d_gene: -
j_gene: TRBJ2-5
v_gene: TRBV5-4
CDR3aa: CASSFLTPQETQYF
CDR3nt: TGTGCCAGCAGCTTCCTAACACCTCAAGAGACCCAGTACTTC

abundance: -
d_gene: -
j_gene: TRBJ2-1
v_gene: TRBV2
CDR3aa: CASSEVLPGSSYNNEQFF
CDR3nt: TGTGCCAGCAGTGAAGTGCTACCCGGTAGCTCCTACAATAATGAGCAGTTCTTC

abundance: -
d_gene: TRBD1
j_gene: TRBJ1-1
v_gene: TRBV4-2
CDR3aa: CASSQFSTGAMNTEAFF
CDR3nt: TGTGCCAGCAGCCAATTTTCGACAGGGGCTATGAACACTGAAGCTTTCTTT

abundance: few
d_gene: -
j_gene: TRBJ2-4
v_gene: TRBV6-1
CDR3aa: CASSFQGGIQYF
CDR3nt: TGTGCCAGCAGTTTTCAGGGTGGCATTCAGTACTTC

abundance: once
d_gene: -
j_gene: TRBJ2-7
v_gene: TRBV5-6
CDR3aa: CASSFYRDGRSYEQYF
CDR3nt: TGTGCCAGCAGCTTTTATCGGGATGGGAGATCCTACGAGCAGTACTTC

abundance: -
d_gene: TRBD2
j_gene: TRBJ2-7
v_gene: TRBV6-6
CDR3aa: CASSYSGGDSSYEQYF
CDR3nt: TGTGCCAGCAGTTATAGCGGGGGGGATTCATCCTACGAGCAGTACTTC

abundance: -
d_gene: -
j_gene: TRBJ2-7
v_gene: TRBV6-5
CDR3aa: CASSPLAYSYEQYF
CDR3nt: TGTGCCAGCAGTCCTCTAGCGTACTCCTACGAGCAGTACTTC

abundance: -
d_gene: -
j_gene: TRBJ1-4
v_gene: TRBV28
CDR3aa: CASSLRAVFNEKLFF
CDR3nt: TGTGCCAGCAGTTTAAGGGCGGTCTTTAATGAAAAACTGTTTTTT

abundance: -
d_gene: -
j_gene: TRBJ2-3
v_gene: TRBV28
CDR3aa: CASSPVVSTDTQYF
CDR3nt: TGTGCCAGCAGTCCGGTAGTAAGCACAGATACGCAGTATTTT

abundance: -
d_gene: TRBD2
j_gene: TRBJ2-1
v_gene: TRBV28
CDR3aa: CASSRGSGDGFF
CDR3nt: TGTGCCAGCAGCCGGGGGAGCGGGGATGGGTTCTTC

abundance: -
d_gene: -
j_gene: TRBJ2-4
v_gene: TRBV7-2
CDR3aa: CASSPGALAKNIQYF
CDR3nt: TGTGCCAGCAGCCCCGGGGCCCTAGCCAAAAACATTCAGTACTTC

abundance: -
d_gene: -
j_gene: TRBJ1-1
v_gene: TRBV27
CDR3aa: CASREQNTEAFF
CDR3nt: TGTGCCAGCAGGGAACAGAACACTGAAGCTTTCTTT

abundance: few
d_gene: -
j_gene: TRBJ1-2
v_gene: TRBV29-1
CDR3aa: CSVEVGDLYGYTF
CDR3nt: TGCAGCGTTGAGGTTGGGGATCTCTATGGCTACACCTTC

abundance: few
d_gene: -
j_gene: TRBJ2-7
v_gene: TRBV19
CDR3aa: CASSTYPGLEQYF
CDR3nt: TGTGCCAGTAGTACCTATCCGGGACTCGAGCAGTACTTC

abundance: -
d_gene: -
j_gene: TRBJ2-1
v_gene: TRBV9
CDR3aa: CASSDRQPNVYNEQFF
CDR3nt: TGTGCCAGCAGCGACCGACAGCCCAACGTTTACAATGAGCAGTTCTTC

abundance: few
d_gene: -
j_gene: TRBJ2-1
v_gene: TRBV7-9
CDR3aa: CASSPRRDSYNEQFF
CDR3nt: TGTGCCAGCAGCCCCCGACGCGACTCCTACAATGAGCAGTTCTTC

abundance: few
d_gene: -
j_gene: TRBJ2-2
v_gene: TRBV11-3
CDR3aa: CASSLVTVGDTGELFF
CDR3nt: TGTGCCAGCAGCTTAGTTACAGTGGGGGACACCGGGGAGCTGTTTTTT

abundance: -
d_gene: -
j_gene: TRBJ1-2
v_gene: TRBV9
CDR3aa: CASSVALGSSSYGYTF
CDR3nt: TGTGCCAGCAGCGTAGCATTAGGGTCCAGCTCCTATGGCTACACCTTC

abundance: -
d_gene: -
j_gene: TRBJ2-3
v_gene: TRBV27
CDR3aa: CASMNPGRETDTQYF
CDR3nt: TGTGCCAGCATGAACCCGGGACGGGAGACAGATACGCAGTATTTT

abundance: -
d_gene: -
j_gene: TRBJ2-1
v_gene: TRBV19
CDR3aa: CASSIFGDEQFF
CDR3nt: TGTGCCAGTAGTATATTTGGCGATGAGCAGTTCTTC

abundance: -
d_gene: TRBD1
j_gene: TRBJ1-2
v_gene: TRBV27
CDR3aa: CASSLGGQTYGYTF
CDR3nt: TGTGCCAGCAGTTTAGGGGGACAGACCTATGGCTACACCTTC

abundance: once
d_gene: TRBD2
j_gene: TRBJ2-4
v_gene: TRBV28
CDR3aa: CASNAGGGEGKAKNIQYF
CDR3nt: TGTGCCAGCAATGCCGGCGGGGGTGAGGGTAAGGCCAAAAACATTCAGTACTTC

abundance: -
d_gene: TRBD1
j_gene: TRBJ1-1
v_gene: TRBV28
CDR3aa: CASSPIGQGDTEAFF
CDR3nt: TGTGCCAGCAGTCCGATAGGACAGGGGGACACTGAAGCTTTCTTT